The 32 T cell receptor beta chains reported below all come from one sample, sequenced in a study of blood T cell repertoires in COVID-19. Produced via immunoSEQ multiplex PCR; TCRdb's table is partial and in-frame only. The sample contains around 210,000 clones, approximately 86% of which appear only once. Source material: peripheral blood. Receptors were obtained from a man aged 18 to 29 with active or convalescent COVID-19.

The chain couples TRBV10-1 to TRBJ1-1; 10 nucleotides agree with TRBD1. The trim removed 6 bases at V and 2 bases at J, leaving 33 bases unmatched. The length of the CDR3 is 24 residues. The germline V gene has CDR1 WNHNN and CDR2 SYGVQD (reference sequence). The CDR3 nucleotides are TGCGCCAGCAGAAGCTGTCTAGCTAACTCCGGGGAGGGACAGGGGTTCGACCCAAACACTGAAGCTTTCTTT. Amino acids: CASRSCLANSGEGQGFDPNTEAFF.

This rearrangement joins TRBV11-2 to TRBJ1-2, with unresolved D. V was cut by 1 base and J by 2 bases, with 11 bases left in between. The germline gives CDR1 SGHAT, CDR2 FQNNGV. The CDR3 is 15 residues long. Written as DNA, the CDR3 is TGTGCCAGCAGCTTAGTTATTCCGGGGAACTATGGCTACACCTTC. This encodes CASSLVIPGNYGYTF.

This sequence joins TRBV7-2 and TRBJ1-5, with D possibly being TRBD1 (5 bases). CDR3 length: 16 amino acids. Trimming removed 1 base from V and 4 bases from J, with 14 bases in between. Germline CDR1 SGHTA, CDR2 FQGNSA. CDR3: CASSLVSGTTNQPQHF. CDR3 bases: TGTGCCAGCAGCTTAGTCTCCGGGACTACGAATCAGCCCCAGCATTTT.

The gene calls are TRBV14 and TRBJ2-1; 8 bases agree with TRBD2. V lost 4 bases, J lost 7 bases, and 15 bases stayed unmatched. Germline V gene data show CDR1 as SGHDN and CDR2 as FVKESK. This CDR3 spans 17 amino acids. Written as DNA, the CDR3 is TGTGCCAGCAGCCTCCCCGGGGGGGCGGGAGCGTTAAATGAGCAGTTCTTC. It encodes CASSLPGGAGALNEQFF.

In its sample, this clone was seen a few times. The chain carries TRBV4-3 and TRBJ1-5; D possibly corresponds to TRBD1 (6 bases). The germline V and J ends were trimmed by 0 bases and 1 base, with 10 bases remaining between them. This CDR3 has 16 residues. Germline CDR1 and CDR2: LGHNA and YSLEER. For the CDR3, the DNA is TGCGCCAGCAGCCAAGACTTCCAGGGGAGCAATCAGCCCCAGCATTTT. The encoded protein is CASSQDFQGSNQPQHF.

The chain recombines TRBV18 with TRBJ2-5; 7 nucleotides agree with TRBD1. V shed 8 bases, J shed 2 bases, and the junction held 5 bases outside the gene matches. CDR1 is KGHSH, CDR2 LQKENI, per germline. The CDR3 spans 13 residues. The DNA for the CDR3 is TGTGCCAGCGCAAGGGGGCAGCAAGAGACCCAGTACTTC. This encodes CASARGQQETQYF.

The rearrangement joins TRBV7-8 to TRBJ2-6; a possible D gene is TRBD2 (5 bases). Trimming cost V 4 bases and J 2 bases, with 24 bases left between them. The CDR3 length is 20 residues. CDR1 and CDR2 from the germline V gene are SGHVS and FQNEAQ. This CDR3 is CASSSNPRGLVGAGANVLTF. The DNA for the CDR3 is TGTGCCAGCAGCTCCAACCCCCGTGGACTGGTCGGGGCTGGGGCCAACGTCCTGACTTTC.

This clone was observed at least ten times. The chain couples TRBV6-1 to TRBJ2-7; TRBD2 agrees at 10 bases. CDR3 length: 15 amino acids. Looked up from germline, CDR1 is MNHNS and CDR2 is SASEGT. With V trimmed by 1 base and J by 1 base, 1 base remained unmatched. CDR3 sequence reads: CASSEGTSGSYEQYF. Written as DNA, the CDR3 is TGTGCCAGCAGTGAAGGGACTAGCGGATCCTACGAGCAGTACTTC.

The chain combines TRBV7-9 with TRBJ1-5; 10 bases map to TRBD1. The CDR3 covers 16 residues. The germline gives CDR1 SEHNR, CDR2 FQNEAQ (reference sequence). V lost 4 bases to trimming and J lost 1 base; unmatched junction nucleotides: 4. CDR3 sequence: CASSSTDRGSNQPQHF. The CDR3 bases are TGTGCCAGCAGCTCCACGGACAGGGGGAGCAATCAGCCCCAGCATTTT.

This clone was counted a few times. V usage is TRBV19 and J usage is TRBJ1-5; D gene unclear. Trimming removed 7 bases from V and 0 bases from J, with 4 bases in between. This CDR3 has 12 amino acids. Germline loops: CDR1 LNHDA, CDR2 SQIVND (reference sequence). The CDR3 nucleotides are TGTGCCAGTACGTCTAGCAATCAGCCCCAGCATTTT. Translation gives CASTSSNQPQHF.

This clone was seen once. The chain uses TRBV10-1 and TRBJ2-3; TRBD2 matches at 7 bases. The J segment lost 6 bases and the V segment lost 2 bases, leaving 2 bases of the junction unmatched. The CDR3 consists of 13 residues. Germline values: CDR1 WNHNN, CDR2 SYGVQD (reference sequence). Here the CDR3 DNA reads TGCGCCAGCAGTGAGCCCGGGGGGGATACGCAGTATTTT. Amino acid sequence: CASSEPGGDTQYF.

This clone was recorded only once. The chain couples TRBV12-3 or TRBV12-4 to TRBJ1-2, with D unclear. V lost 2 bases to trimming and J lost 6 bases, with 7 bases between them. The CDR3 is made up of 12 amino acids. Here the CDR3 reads CASSLSGNGYTF. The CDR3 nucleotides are TGTGCCAGCAGTTTATCGGGGAATGGCTACACCTTC.

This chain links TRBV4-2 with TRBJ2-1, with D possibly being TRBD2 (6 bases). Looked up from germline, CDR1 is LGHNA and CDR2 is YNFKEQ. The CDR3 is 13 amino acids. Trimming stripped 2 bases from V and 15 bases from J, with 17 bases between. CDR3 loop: CASSQFMYLARFF. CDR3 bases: TGTGCCAGCAGCCAATTTATGTATCTAGCGCGGTTCTTC.

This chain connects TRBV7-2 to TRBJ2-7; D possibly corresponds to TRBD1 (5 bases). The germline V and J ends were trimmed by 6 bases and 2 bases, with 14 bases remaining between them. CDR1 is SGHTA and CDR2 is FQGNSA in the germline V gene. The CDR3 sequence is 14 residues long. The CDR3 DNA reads TGTGCCAGCAGGATCATTTCACAGGCCTACGAGCAGTACTTC. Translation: CASRIISQAYEQYF.

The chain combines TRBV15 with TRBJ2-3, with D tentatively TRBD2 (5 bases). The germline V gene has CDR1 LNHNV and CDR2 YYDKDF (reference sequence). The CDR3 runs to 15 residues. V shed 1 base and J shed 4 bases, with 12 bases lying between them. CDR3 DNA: TGTGCCACCAGCAGAGCACTAGTATACGCAGATACGCAGTATTTT. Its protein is CATSRALVYADTQYF.

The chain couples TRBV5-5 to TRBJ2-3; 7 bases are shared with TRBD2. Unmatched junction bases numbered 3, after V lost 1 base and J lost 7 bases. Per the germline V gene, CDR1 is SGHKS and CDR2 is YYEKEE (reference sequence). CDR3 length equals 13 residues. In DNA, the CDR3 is TGTGCCAGCAGCTTGATGACTAGCCATACGCAGTATTTT. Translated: CASSLMTSHTQYF.

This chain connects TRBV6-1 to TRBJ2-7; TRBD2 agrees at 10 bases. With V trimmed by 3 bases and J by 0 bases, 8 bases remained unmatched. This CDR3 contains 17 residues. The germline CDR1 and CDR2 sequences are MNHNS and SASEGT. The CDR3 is CASSDRAGGPISYEQYF. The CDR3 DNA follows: TGTGCCAGCAGTGACAGAGCGGGAGGGCCTATCTCCTACGAGCAGTACTTC.

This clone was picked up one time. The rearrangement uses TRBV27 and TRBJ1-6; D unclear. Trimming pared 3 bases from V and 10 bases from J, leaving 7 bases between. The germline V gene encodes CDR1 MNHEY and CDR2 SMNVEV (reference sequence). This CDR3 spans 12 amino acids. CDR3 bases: TGTGCCAGCAGTTTGAACAGATCACCCCTCCACTTT. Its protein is CASSLNRSPLHF.

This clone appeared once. CDR3 loop: CASSERAGLYEQYF. For the CDR3, the DNA is TGTGCCAGCAGCGAAAGGGCAGGGCTCTACGAGCAGTACTTC. This sequence joins TRBV7-3 and TRBJ2-7; possible D gene TRBD1, 5 bases. Germline CDR1 is SGHTA and CDR2 is FQGTGA. The CDR3 totals 14 residues. V was clipped by 5 bases and J by 3 bases, with 14 bases between them.

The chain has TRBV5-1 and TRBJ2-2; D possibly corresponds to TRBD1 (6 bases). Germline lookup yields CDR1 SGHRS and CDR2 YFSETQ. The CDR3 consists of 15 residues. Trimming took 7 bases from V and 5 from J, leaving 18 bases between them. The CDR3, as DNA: TGCGCCAGCGGAAACGTACAGGGTATTACCGGGGAGCTGTTTTTT. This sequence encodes CASGNVQGITGELFF. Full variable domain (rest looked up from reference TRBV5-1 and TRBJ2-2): KAGVTQTPRYLIKTRGQQVTLSCSPISGHRSVSWYQQTPGQGLQFLFEYFSETQRNKGNFPGRFSGRQFSNSRSEMNVSTLELGDSALYLCASGNVQGITGELFFGEGSRLTVL.

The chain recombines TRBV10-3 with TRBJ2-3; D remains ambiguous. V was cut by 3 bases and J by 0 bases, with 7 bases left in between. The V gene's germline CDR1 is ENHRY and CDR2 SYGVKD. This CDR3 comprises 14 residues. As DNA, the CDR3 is TGTGCCATCAGTGAACAGATTAGCACAGATACGCAGTATTTT. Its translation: CAISEQISTDTQYF.

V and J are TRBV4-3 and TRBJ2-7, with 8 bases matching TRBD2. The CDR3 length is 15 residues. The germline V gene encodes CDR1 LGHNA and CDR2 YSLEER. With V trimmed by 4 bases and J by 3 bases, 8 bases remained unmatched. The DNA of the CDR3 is TGCGCCAGCAGCCCAAGCACTAGCGGCCTCTACGAGCAGTACTTC. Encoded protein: CASSPSTSGLYEQYF.

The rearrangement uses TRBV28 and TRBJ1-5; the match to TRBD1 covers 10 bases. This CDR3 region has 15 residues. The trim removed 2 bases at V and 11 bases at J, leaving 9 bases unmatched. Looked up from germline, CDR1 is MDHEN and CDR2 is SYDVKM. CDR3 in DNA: TGTGCCAGCAGTTTAATGACAGGGGGCCTTCTGGCCCAGCATTTT. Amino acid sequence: CASSLMTGGLLAQHF.

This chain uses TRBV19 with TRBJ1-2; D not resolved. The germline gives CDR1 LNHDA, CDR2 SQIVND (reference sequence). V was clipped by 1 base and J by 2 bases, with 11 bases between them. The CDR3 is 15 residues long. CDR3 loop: CASSIARVSNYGYTF. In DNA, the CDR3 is TGTGCCAGTAGTATAGCGCGGGTTTCCAACTATGGCTACACCTTC.

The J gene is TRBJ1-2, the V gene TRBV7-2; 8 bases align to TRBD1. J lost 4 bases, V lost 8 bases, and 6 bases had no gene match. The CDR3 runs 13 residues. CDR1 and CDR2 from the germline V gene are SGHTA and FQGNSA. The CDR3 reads CASGAGGSYGYTF. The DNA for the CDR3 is TGTGCCAGCGGGGCAGGGGGCAGCTATGGCTACACCTTC. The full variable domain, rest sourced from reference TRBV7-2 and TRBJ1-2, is GAGVSQSPSNKVTEKGKDVELRCDPISGHTALYWYRQSLGQGLEFLIYFQGNSAPDKSGLPSDRFSAERTGGSVSTLTIQRTQQEDSAVYLCASGAGGSYGYTFGSGTRLTVV.

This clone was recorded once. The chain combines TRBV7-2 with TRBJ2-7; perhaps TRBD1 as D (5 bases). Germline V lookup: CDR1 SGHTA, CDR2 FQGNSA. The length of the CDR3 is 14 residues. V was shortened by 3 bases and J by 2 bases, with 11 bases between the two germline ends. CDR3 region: CASSLTVGAYEQYF. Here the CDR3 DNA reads TGTGCCAGCAGCTTGACAGTTGGTGCCTACGAGCAGTACTTC. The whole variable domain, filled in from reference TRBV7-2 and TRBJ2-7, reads GAGVSQSPSNKVTEKGKDVELRCDPISGHTALYWYRQSLGQGLEFLIYFQGNSAPDKSGLPSDRFSAERTGGSVSTLTIQRTQQEDSAVYLCASSLTVGAYEQYFGPGTRLTVT.

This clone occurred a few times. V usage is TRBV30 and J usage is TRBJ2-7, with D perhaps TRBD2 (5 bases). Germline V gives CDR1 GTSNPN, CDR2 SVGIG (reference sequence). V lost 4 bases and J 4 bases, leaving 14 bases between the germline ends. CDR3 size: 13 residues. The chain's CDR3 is CAWTEGTFYEQYF. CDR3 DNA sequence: TGTGCCTGGACTGAGGGAACGTTTTACGAGCAGTACTTC.

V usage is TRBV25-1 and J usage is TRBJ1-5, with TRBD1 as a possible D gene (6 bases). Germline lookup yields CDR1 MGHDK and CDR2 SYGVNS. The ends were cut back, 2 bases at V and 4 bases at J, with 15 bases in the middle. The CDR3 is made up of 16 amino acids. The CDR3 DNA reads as TGTGCCAGCAGTGAAACCGGTACAGGGTTTAATCAGCCCCAGCATTTT. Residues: CASSETGTGFNQPQHF.

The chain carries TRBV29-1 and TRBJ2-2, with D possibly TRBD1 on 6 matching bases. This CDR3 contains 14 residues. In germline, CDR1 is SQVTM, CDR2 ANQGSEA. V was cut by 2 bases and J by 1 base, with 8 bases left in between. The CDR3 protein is CSVERQENTGELFF. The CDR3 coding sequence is TGCAGCGTTGAACGACAGGAGAACACCGGGGAGCTGTTTTTT.

The CDR3 is CASSRVSADTQYF. The CDR3, as DNA: TGTGCCAGCAGCCGCGTAAGCGCAGATACGCAGTATTTT. The chain carries TRBV7-3 and TRBJ2-3; D is ambiguous. CDR1 and CDR2 from the germline V gene are SGHTA and FQGTGA. The CDR3 totals 13 residues. With 5 bases removed from V and 4 bases from J, the gap between germline ends came to 10 bases. The full variable domain, its missing parts supplied by reference TRBV7-3 and TRBJ2-3, is GAGVSQTPSNKVTEKGKYVELRCDPISGHTALYWYRQSLGQGPEFLIYFQGTGAADDSGLPNDRFFAVRPEGSVSTLKIQRTERGDSAVYLCASSRVSADTQYFGPGTRLTVL.

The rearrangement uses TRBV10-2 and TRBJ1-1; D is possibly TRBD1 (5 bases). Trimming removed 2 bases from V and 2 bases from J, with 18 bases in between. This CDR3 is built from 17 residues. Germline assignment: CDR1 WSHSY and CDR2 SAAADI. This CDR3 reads CASSEASGLRTNTEAFF. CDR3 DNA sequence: TGCGCCAGCAGTGAGGCATCAGGGCTACGTACAAACACTGAAGCTTTCTTT.

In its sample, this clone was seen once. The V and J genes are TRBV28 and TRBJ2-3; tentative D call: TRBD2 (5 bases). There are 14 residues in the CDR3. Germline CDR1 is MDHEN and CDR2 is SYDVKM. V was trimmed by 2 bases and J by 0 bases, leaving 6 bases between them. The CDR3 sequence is CASSLQRSTDTQYF. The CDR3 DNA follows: TGTGCCAGCAGTTTACAGCGGAGCACAGATACGCAGTATTTT. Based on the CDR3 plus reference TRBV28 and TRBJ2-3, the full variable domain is DVKVTQSSRYLVKRTGEKVFLECVQDMDHENMFWYRQDPGLGLRLIYFSYDVKMKEKGDIPEGYSVSREKKERFSLILESASTNQTSMYLCASSLQRSTDTQYFGPGTRLTVL.